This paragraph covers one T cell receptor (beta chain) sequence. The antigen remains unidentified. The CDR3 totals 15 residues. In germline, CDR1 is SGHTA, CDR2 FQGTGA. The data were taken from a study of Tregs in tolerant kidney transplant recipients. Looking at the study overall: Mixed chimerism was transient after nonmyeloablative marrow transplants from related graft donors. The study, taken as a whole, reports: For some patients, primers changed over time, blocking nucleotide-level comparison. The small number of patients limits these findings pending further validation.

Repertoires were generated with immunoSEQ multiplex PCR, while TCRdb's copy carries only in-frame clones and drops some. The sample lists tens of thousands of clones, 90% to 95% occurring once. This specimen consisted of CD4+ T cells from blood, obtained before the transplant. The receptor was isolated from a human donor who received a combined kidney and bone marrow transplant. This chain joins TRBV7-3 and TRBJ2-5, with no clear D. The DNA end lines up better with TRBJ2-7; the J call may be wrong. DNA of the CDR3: TGTGCCAGCAGCTTAATGCCGGCTGACTCTTCCGAGCAGTACTTC. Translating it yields CASSLMPADSSEQYF.